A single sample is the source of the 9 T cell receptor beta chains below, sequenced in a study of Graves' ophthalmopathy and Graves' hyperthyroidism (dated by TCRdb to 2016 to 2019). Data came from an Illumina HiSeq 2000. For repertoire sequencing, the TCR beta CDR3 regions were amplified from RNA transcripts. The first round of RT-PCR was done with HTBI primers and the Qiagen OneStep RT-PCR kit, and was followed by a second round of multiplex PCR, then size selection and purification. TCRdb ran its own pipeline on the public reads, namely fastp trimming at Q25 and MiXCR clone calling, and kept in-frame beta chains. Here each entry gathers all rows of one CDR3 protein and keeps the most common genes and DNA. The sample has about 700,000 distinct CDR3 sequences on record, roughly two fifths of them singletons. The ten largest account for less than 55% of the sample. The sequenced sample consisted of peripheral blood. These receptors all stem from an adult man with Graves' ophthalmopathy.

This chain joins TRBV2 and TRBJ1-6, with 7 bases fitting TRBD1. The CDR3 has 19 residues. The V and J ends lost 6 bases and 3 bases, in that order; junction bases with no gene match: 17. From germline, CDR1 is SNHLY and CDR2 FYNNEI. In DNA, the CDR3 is TGTGCCAGCAGCGAACCCCCGACGAATCGACAGGGCTATAATTCACCCCTCCACTTT. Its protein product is CASSEPPTNRQGYNSPLHF.

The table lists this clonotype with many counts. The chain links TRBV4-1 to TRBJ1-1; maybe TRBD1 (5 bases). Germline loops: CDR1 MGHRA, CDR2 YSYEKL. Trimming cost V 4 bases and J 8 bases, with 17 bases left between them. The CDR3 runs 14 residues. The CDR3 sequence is CASSRDSPFREAFF. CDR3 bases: TGCGCCAGCAGCCGCGACAGTCCCTTTCGAGAAGCTTTCTTT.

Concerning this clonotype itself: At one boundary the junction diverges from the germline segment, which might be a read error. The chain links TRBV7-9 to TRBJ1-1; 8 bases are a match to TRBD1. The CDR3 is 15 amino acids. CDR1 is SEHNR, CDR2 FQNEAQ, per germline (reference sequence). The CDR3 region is CASSPGDRGNTEAFF. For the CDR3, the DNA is TGCGCCAGCAGCCCGGGTGACAGGGGGAACACTGAAGCTTTCTTT.

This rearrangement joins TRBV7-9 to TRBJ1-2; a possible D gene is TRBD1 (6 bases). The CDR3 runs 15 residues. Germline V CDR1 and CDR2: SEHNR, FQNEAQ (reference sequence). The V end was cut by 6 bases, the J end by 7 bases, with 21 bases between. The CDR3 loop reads CASRQDAAGTPGYTF. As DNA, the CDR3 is TGTGCCAGCAGACAAGATGCGGCAGGGACACCTGGCTACACCTTC.

The CDR3 protein is CASSDLAGVETQYF. The CDR3 coding sequence is TGCGCCAGCAGTGACCTAGCGGGGGTTGAGACCCAGTACTTC. The genes are TRBV10-2 and TRBJ2-5, with 10 bases lining up with TRBD2. This CDR3 is 14 amino acids long. Germline lookup yields CDR1 WSHSY and CDR2 SAAADI. V trimming: 3 bases; J trimming: 5 bases; junction bases outside the gene matches: 3.

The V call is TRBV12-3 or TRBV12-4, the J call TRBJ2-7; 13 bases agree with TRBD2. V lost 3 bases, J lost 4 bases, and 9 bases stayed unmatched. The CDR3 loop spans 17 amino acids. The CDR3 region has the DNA TGTGCCAGCAGTTTGACTCTAGGGACTAGCGGGAAGTACGAGCAGTACTTC. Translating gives CASSLTLGTSGKYEQYF.

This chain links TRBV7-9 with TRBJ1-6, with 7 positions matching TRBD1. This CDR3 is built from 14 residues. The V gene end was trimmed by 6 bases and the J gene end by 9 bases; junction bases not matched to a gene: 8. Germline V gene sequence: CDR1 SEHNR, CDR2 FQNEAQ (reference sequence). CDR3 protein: CASRPRQGPSPLHF. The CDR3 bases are TGTGCCAGCAGACCTAGACAGGGTCCTTCACCCCTCCACTTT.

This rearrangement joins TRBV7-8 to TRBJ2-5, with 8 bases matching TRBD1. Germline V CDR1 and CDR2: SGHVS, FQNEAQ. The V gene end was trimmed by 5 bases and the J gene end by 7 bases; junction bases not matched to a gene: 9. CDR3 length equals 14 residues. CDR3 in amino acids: CASSLGQGLGTQYF. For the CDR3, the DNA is TGTGCCAGCAGCCTAGGACAGGGTTTGGGGACCCAGTACTTC. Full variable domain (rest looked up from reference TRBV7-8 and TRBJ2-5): GAGVSQSPRYKVAKRGQDVALRCDPISGHVSLFWYQQALGQGPEFLTYFQNEAQLDKSGLPSDRFFAERPEGSVSTLKIQRTQQEDSAVYLCASSLGQGLGTQYFGPGTRLLVL.

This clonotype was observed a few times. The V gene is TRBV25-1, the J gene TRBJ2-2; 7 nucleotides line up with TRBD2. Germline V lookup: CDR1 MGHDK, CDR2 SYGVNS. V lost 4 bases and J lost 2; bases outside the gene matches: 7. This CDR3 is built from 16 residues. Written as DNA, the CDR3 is TGTGCCAGCAGTGGGGTTTGGGACTACAACACCGGGGAGCTGTTTTTT. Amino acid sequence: CASSGVWDYNTGELFF.